This T cell receptor beta chain appears in the sequencing data of a study of blood T cells in healthy people across ages. This clonotype was counted between two and nine times. With a J-beta primer mix and a sample-barcoded 5' primer, a second PCR ran about 7 to 11 cycles. TCRdb redid the calling of the 5' RACE reads with MiXCR, one entry per CDR3 protein. The sample shows 600,000 to 900,000 distinct CDR3 sequences, 20% to 30% of them seen only once. Extraction of total RNA produced a minimum of 5 micrograms from each sample. CDR3 length: 11 residues. The ends were cut back, 6 bases at V and 5 bases at J, with 10 bases in the middle. The germline gives CDR1 DFQATT, CDR2 SNEGSKA (reference sequence). This sample was shared with a second study, whose subject was T cells of mothers and their children. In that study: The authors added sample barcodes and 2-4 random nucleotides using the M1S primer of the second PCR. Unrelated mother-child pairs always had slightly, but never significantly, lower normalized overlap than related pairs.

The receptor comes from a boy aged 10-17 years in good health. The chain links TRBV20-1 to TRBJ2-5; D not certain. The sample consisted of blood. CDR3 nucleotides: TGCAGTGCCCAGAGACGGGAGACCCAGTACTTC. It codes for CSAQRRETQYF.